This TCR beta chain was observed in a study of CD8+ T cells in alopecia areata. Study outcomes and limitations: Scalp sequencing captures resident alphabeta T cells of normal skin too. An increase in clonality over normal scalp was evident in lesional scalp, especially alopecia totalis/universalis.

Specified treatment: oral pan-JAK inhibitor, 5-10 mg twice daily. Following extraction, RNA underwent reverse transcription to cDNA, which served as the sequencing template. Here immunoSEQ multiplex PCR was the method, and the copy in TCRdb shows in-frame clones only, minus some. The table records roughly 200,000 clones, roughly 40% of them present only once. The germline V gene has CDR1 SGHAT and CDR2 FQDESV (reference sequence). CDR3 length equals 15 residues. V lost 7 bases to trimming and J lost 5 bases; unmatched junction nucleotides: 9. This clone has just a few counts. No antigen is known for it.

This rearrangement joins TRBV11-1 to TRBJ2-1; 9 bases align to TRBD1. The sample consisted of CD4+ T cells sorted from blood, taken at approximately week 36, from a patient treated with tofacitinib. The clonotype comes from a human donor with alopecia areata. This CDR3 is CASTTRQGVNNEQFF. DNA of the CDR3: TGTGCCAGCACGACTAGACAGGGGGTAAACAATGAGCAGTTCTTC.